The sequence of this TCR beta chain was determined in a study of blood T cell repertoires in COVID-19 (dated by TCRdb to 2018 to 2021). For the wider study: The collaborator samples originated in the United States, Italy and Spain and spanned the acute and convalescent phases of COVID-19. The prospective study material was composed of cDNA or gDNA derived from T cells, B-cell-depleted T cells, or PBMCs. A de-identified subject ID, COVID-19 status, age in years and sex were almost always included in the sample metadata. A freely available public database, intended as a resource for researchers studying the immune response to SARS-CoV-2, is where the repertoires were released. Deeply sampled blood TCRbeta repertoires from subjects exposed to, actively infected with, or recovered from COVID-19 were included in the dataset. Samples came from the ongoing ImmuneRACE study (first 160 participants) plus 1,254 subjects from 6 global collaborators. Where available, HLA class I and class II types were obtained from metadata supplied by the sample provider rather than from assay-based typing.

From the cysteine through the phenylalanine, the CDR3 covers 15 amino acids. The only DNA kept is the CDR3, 45 bases in frame from the first base. A distance of 19 bases separates the germline ends of V and J, which lose 6 bases and 10 bases respectively. From a lookup of the germline V gene, CDR1 and CDR2 are MNHEY and SVGAGI. This clone turned up a few times. Which antigen it targets is not known. Nothing much larger sits one base from this clone, and base qualities are not available. Enrolling through a virtual design, the prospective study's participants ranged in age from roughly 18 to 95 years and lived across more than 20 United States geographic areas. In the prospective study, participants were assigned to cohorts based on the clinical history participants reported in a screening survey and a study questionnaire. Recovered participants in ImmuneRACE Cohort 3 were defined by two consecutive negative NP/OP PCR tests, clearance by a healthcare professional, or resolution of symptoms. Mobile phlebotomists in the prospective study collected whole blood, serum and a nasopharyngeal or oropharyngeal swab from every participant. Over an approximately two-month period, participants in the prospective study had the option of providing additional blood draws and questionnaires. Before DNA extraction, blood samples from the prospective study were shipped at room temperature or frozen.

TCRbeta CDR3 regions were amplified from genomic DNA using the immunoSEQ Assay, a bias-controlled multiplex PCR. As for the original processing: The number of nucleated cells in each sample was estimated from the amplification of reference gene primers within the assay. To quantify the absolute abundance of each unique TCRbeta CDR3 rearrangement, sequence reads were collapsed and filtered. For each sample, productive Simpson clonality was calculated as the square root of Simpson's diversity index over productive rearrangements. Here the immuneACCESS table is served through TCRdb, limited to in-frame sequences with V and J called. Missing clones are a known gap in these copies; in checked studies unresolved V genes cover under half, and the rest lacks a known reason. That table gives V, J and clone size, and the DNA gave D and trimming. The sample table records just over 300,000 clones; about nine tenths of these occur just once. About 4% of the sample is held by the ten biggest clonotypes.

What the research found in general, with its limitations: The quantity of clinical and demographic metadata differed by source and by participant and was supplied without curation.

Material: PBMCs or T cells enriched from blood (not recorded which). This TCR was recovered from a man aged 25 to 45 who had recovered from COVID-19. The chain joins TRBV6-5 to TRBJ1-6; a weak D assignment points to TRBD1 (6 bases agree). The CDR3: CASSPGTPRGSPLHF. The nucleotide sequence is TGTGCCAGCAGCCCCGGGACACCTCGGGGATCACCCCTCCACTTT.